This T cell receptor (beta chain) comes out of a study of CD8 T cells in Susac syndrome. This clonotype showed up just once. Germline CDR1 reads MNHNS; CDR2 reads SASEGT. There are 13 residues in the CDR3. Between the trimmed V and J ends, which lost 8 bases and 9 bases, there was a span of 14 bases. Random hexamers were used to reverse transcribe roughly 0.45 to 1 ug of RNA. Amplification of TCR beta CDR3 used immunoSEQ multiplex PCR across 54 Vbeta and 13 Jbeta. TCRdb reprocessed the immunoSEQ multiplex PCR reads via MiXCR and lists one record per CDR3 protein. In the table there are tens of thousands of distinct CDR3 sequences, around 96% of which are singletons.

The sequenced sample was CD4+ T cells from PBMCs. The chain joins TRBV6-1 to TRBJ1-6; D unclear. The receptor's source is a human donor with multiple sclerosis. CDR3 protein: CASLDSYPSPLHF. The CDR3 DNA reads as TGTGCCAGCCTTGACTCCTACCCTTCACCCCTCCACTTT.